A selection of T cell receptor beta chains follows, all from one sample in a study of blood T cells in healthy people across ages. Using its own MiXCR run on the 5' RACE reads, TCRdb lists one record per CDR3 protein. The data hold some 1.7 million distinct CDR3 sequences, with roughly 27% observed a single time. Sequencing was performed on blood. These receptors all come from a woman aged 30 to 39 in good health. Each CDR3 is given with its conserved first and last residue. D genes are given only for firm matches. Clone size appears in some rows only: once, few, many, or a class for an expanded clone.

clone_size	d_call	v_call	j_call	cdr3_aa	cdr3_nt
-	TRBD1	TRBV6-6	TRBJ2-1	CASSTGTGLDNEQFF	TGTGCCAGCAGCACGGGGACAGGTCTAGACAATGAGCAGTTCTTC
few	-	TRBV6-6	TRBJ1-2	CASSYETPSGYTF	TGTGCCAGCAGTTACGAGACACCCAGTGGCTACACCTTC
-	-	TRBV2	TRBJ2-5	CASGRQGVRETQYF	TGTGCCAGCGGGAGGCAGGGGGTCAGGGAGACCCAGTACTTC
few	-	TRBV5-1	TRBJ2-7	CASSFSFGAGTSYEQYF	TGCGCCAGCAGCTTTTCGTTCGGGGCAGGAACCTCCTACGAGCAGTACTTC
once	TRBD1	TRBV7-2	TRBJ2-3	CASSSDRGRPSTDTQYF	TGTGCCAGCAGCTCGGACAGGGGGAGACCCTCGACAGATACGCAGTATTTT
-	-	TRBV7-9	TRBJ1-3	CASQRSGNTIYF	TGTGCCAGCCAGCGCTCTGGAAACACCATATATTTT
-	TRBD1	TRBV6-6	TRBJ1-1	CASRFQDRQSPYIEAFF	TGTGCCAGCAGATTCCAGGACAGGCAATCACCGTATATTGAAGCTTTCTTT
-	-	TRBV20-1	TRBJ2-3	CSAPLTRGTDTQYF	TGCAGTGCTCCCCTGACTAGGGGGACAGATACGCAGTATTTT
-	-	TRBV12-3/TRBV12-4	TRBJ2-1	CASSLFEVVEQFF	TGTGCCAGCAGTTTATTCGAGGTGGTTGAGCAGTTCTTC
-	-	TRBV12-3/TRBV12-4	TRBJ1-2	CASSYDRNNYGYTF	TGTGCCAGCAGTTATGACAGGAATAACTATGGCTACACCTTC
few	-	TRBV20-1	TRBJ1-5	CSARDPGGNQPQHF	TGCAGTGCTAGAGATCCGGGGGGGAATCAGCCCCAGCATTTT
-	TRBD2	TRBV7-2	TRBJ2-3	CASSLDGLAGGRPQYF	TGTGCCAGCAGCTTAGACGGACTAGCGGGAGGAAGACCGCAGTATTTT
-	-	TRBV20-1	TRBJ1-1	CSAREGKNTEAFF	TGCAGTGCTAGAGAGGGCAAGAACACTGAAGCTTTCTTT
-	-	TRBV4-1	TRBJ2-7	CASSQAKAGEQYF	TGCGCCAGCAGCCAAGCGAAGGCTGGCGAGCAGTACTTC
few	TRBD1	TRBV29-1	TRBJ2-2	CSVARQGNTGELFF	TGCAGCGTTGCAAGACAGGGGAACACCGGGGAGCTGTTTTTT
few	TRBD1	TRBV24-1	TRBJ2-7	CATRLGTESYEQYF	TGTGCCACCCGACTGGGGACAGAGTCCTACGAGCAGTACTTC
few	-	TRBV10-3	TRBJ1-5	CAISESPGGISNQPQHF	TGTGCCATCAGTGAGTCCCCGGGAGGAATTAGCAATCAGCCCCAGCATTTT
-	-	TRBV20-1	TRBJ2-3	CSSQDRRGRTDTQYF	TGCAGTTCCCAAGACCGGCGGGGTCGCACAGATACGCAGTATTTT
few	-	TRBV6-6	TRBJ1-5	CASSCSRVQGDQPQHF	TGTGCCAGCAGTTGCTCGAGAGTCCAGGGCGATCAGCCCCAGCATTTT
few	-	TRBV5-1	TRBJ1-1	CASSLVGEGNTEAFF	TGCGCCAGCAGCTTGGTAGGAGAAGGGAACACTGAAGCTTTCTTT
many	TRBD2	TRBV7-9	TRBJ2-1	CASSPTLAGANEQFF	TGTGCCAGCAGCCCAACCCTAGCGGGAGCCAATGAGCAGTTCTTC
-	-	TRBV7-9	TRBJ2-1	CASSRPGTGAYEQFF	TGTGCCAGCAGCAGACCGGGAACGGGGGCCTACGAGCAGTTCTTC
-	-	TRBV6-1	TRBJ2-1	CASDRREQFF	TGTGCCAGCGATAGGAGGGAGCAGTTCTTC
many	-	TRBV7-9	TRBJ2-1	CASSPMGWDEQFF	TGTGCCAGCAGCCCGATGGGGTGGGATGAGCAGTTCTTC
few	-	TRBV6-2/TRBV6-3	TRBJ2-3	CASSYGDLLGTQYF	TGTGCCAGCAGCTACGGAGACCTTCTAGGAACGCAGTATTTT
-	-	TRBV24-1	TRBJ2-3	CATSDRLSQYF	TGTGCCACCAGTGACCGTTTGTCGCAGTATTTT
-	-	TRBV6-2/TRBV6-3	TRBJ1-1	CASSYSWTEAFF	TGTGCCAGCAGTTACTCCTGGACTGAAGCTTTCTTT
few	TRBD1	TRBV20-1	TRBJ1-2	CSARVPGQGGHGYTF	TGCAGTGCTAGAGTTCCGGGACAGGGGGGCCATGGCTACACCTTC
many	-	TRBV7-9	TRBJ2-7	CASSLLIGYEQYF	TGTGCCAGCAGCCTCCTCATCGGCTACGAGCAGTACTTC
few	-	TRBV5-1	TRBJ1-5	CASSIGAIRAQHF	TGCGCCAGCAGCATAGGGGCAATCAGGGCCCAGCATTTT
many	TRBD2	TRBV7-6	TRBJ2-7	CASSMTSGGLPYEQYF	TGTGCCAGCAGCATGACTAGCGGGGGCCTTCCCTACGAGCAGTACTTC
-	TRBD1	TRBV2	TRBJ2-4	CASSGGTGVNIQYF	TGTGCCAGCAGTGGTGGGACAGGGGTGAACATTCAGTACTTC
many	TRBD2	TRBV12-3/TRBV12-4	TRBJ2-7	CASSPLAGGSLEQYF	TGTGCCAGCAGTCCTCTAGCGGGGGGCTCTCTCGAGCAGTACTTC
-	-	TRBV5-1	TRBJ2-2	CASNLAGELFF	TGCGCCAGCAATCTAGCCGGGGAGCTGTTTTTT
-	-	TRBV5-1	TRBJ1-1	CASSLKLSRGNTEAFF	TGCGCCAGCAGCCTGAAACTCTCCAGGGGAAACACTGAAGCTTTCTTT
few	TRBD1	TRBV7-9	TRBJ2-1	CASSLARTRRGTGNEQFF	TGTGCCAGCAGCTTAGCGCGGACACGCCGCGGGACAGGGAATGAGCAGTTCTTC
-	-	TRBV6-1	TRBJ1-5	CASSERAGGNQPQHF	TGTGCCAGCAGTGAAAGAGCAGGGGGCAATCAGCCCCAGCATTTT
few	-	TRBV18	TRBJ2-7	CASSPPSGASGEQYF	TGTGCCAGCTCACCACCGTCTGGGGCCAGTGGTGAGCAGTACTTC
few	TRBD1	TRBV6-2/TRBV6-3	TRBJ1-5	CASWEFGTGANQPQHF	TGTGCCAGCTGGGAGTTTGGGACAGGTGCGAATCAGCCCCAGCATTTT
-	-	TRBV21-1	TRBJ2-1	CASRTSTLKGTQNEQFF	TGTGCCAGCAGGACTTCGACCCTGAAAGGGACACAGAATGAGCAGTTCTTC
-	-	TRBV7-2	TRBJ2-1	CTSSFSYNEQFF	TGTACCAGCAGCTTCTCCTACAATGAGCAGTTCTTC
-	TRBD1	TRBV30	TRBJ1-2	CACMDRVFNGYTF	TGTGCCTGCATGGACAGGGTTTTCAATGGCTACACCTTC
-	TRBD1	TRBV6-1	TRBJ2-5	CASGTGRRGETQYF	TGTGCCAGCGGGACAGGGAGGCGAGGAGAGACCCAGTACTTC
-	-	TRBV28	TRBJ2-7	CASSWPKTTYNEQYF	TGTGCCAGCAGTTGGCCGAAGACCACCTACAATGAGCAGTACTTC
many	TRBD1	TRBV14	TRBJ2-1	CASSPRGQQFF	TGTGCCAGCAGCCCCAGGGGGCAGCAGTTCTTC
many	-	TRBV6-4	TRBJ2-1	CASTASTFDNEQFF	TGTGCCAGCACAGCTAGCACCTTTGACAATGAGCAGTTCTTC
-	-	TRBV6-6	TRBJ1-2	CASLSSGAWEGCTF	TGTGCCAGCCTGAGTTCGGGAGCATGGGAAGGCTGCACCTTC
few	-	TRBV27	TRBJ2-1	CASSLRESNEQFF	TGTGCCAGCAGTTTACGGGAGTCCAATGAGCAGTTCTTC
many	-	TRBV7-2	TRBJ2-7	CASSLGAGDPPYEQYF	TGTGCCAGCAGCTTAGGGGCCGGGGATCCGCCCTACGAGCAGTACTTC
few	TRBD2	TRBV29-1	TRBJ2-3	CSVVPAGLTDTQYF	TGCAGCGTAGTGCCAGCGGGGTTGACAGATACGCAGTATTTT
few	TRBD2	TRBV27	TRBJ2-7	CASQGAGGAYEQYF	TGTGCCAGCCAAGGAGCGGGAGGCGCCTACGAGCAGTACTTC
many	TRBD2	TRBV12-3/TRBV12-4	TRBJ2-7	CASSPTSGGYEQYF	TGTGCCAGCAGTCCGACTAGCGGGGGTTACGAGCAGTACTTC
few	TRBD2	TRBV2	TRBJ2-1	CASRVRESSYNEQFF	TGTGCCAGCAGGGTGCGGGAGAGCTCCTACAATGAGCAGTTCTTC
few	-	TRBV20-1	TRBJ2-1	CSASPRGLSNEQFF	TGCAGTGCCTCCCCTAGGGGTCTATCAAATGAGCAGTTCTTC
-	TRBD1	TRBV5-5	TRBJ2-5	CASSRPTGKETQYF	TGTGCCAGCAGCCGCCCGACAGGGAAAGAGACCCAGTACTTC
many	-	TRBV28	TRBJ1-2	CASSEGWYGYTF	TGTGCCAGCAGTGAGGGTTGGTACGGCTACACCTTC
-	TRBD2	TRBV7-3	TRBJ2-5	CASSLKPRGGGETQYF	TGTGCCAGCAGCTTAAAGCCTCGGGGGGGAGGAGAGACCCAGTACTTC
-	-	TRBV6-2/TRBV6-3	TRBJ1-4	CASRLGGVRKEKLFF	TGTGCCAGCAGACTCGGCGGGGTGAGAAAGGAAAAACTGTTTTTT